The present TCR beta chain was sequenced within a study of cytotoxic CD8 clonotypes in ibrutinib-treated CLL. Assay used: immunoSEQ multiplex PCR; TCRdb lists only in-frame clones, some missing. The data show more than 200,000 clones, 75% to 85% seen once. V lost 4 bases to trimming and J lost 1 base, with 16 bases between them. The germline gives CDR1 GTSNPN, CDR2 SVGIG (reference sequence). The CDR3 covers 15 residues. Specimen: PBMCs, collected after 12 months of ibrutinib treatment. This TCR came from a human donor with chronic lymphocytic leukemia. The V gene is TRBV30, the J gene TRBJ2-5; D might be TRBD2 (6 bases). CDR3 in amino acids: CAWTPGTSIQETQYF. The CDR3 coding sequence is TGTGCCTGGACCCCCGGGACTTCGATCCAAGAGACCCAGTACTTC.